Here is one TCR beta chain with its context. This clone was seen a few times. The target of this receptor is not known. It has no much larger one-base neighbor in the sample; base qualities were not kept. The cohort consisted of approximately 670 healthy bone marrow donors. Cohort members were all nominally healthy when sampled, although unrecorded immune exposures were likely present. The donor tested CMV seronegative, placing the donor among the approximately 360 seronegative members of the cohort. Each donor provided a peripheral blood sample, and peripheral blood mononuclear cells were used for TCR beta sequencing. Genomic DNA extraction from the blood cell samples was performed with the Qiagen DNeasy Blood Extraction Kit. Library preparation employed the immunoSEQ multiplex PCR assay. The multiplex PCR relied on a mix of 60 forward primers for TCR Vbeta segments and 13 reverse primers for TCR Jbeta segments. The CDR3 region of rearranged TCR beta genes was amplified from genomic DNA by a multiplex PCR assay. On the Illumina HiSeq System, the amplified TCR beta libraries were sequenced as 87-base-pair reads. The authors' analysis ran thus. A later analysis tallied roughly 80 million unique TCR beta chains across the 650 to 750 repertoires, and roughly 11 million of those chains were shared by two or more donors. Raw reads were error-corrected and collapsed into unique sequences by a nearest-neighbor algorithm in which closely related sequences were merged to remove PCR and sequencing errors. Alignment of CDR3 sequences to IMGT reference sequences was used to assign V, D and J gene segments. For a sequence to be retained, a match of at least six nucleotides was required to both a V gene segment and a J gene segment. Rearrangements were called productive when the CDR3 lacked stop codons and stayed in frame with V and J; all others were non-productive. CDR3 was defined by IMGT convention, running from the second conserved V-encoded cysteine to the conserved J-encoded phenylalanine. In an earlier analysis of around 540 of the donors, sequences lacking an unambiguous match to a single V gene segment were excluded. An earlier analysis of several hundred of the donors classified V segments as functional when productive rearrangements were above 56.7% and as segregating when the standard deviation between donors was above 5%. A statistical classification framework was developed to diagnose cytomegalovirus status using the catalog of TCR beta chain sequences. In a later analysis, V and J genes were assigned by comparing TCR nucleotide sequences against IMGT/GENE-DB human TR gene sequences. In a later analysis, CDR3 sequences and most-parsimonious VDJ recombination scenarios were assigned using the TCRdist pipeline. In a later analysis, each TCR beta chain was defined by its CDR3 amino acid sequence together with its V-gene family, and reads without a unique V-gene family were excluded. In a later analysis, some 600 highly shared, low-generation-probability nucleotide sequences were removed to address suspected cross-contamination and a sequencing artifact. In a later analysis, a clonal expansion index was calculated for each public chain from normalized within-repertoire ranks of inferred template counts. In a later analysis, generation probabilities were computed with a VDJ recombination model fitted to out-of-frame rearrangements, and the resulting probabilities were checked against IGoR. A later analysis scored TCR-TCR, TCR-HLA and TCR-CMV co-occurrence with hypergeometric tests, applying a repertoire-size bias correction to TCR pairs. A later analysis estimated false discovery rates by permuting HLA or CMV assignments 20 times. In a later analysis, co-occurring TCRs were grouped using DBSCAN, and TCRdist sequence similarity was added for clustering within HLA-allele-positive subsets. For co-occurrence clustering, repertoires with fewer than 30,000 or more than 120,000 public chains were excluded, along with four or five repertoires with anomalous nucleotide sharing. TCRdb limited this immuneACCESS table to in-frame rearrangements with V and J called. A share of clones is missing; checked studies link under half to unresolved V genes, and the rest is unexplained. V, J and clone size derive from that table, while D and trimming were established from the DNA sequence. For this sample the table gives about 200,000 clones, of which approximately 78% were detected only once. The biggest ten clones account for around 4% of the sample.

This sample is part of a study of cytomegalovirus exposure and HLA in healthy donors (dated by TCRdb to about 2017). As for the study more broadly: An earlier analysis of roughly 500 of the donors reported roughly 270 Gb of sequence data and more than 90 million unique TCR beta sequences from about 180 million T cells. An early release that covered roughly 600 HLA-typed donors contained 250 to 350 gigabases of sequencing data and 75 million to 100 million unique TCR sequences. Among the roughly 400 genotyped donors, about 83% belonged to the genetic ancestry cluster associated with self-reported Caucasian donors. The study aimed to test whether cataloging public T cell receptors could reveal signatures of past pathogen exposure. The study used immunosequencing to profile the T cell repertoires of 670 or so subjects and linked those repertoires to cytomegalovirus serostatus. Besides the first cohort of approximately 670 subjects, a separate validation cohort made up of 90 to 150 different subjects was used. The study combined high-throughput TCR immunosequencing, statistical association of individual TCRs with disease status, and machine learning to predict cytomegalovirus infection status. In a later analysis, previously published TCR beta repertoires from about 640 donors were re-analyzed and high-resolution HLA genotyping was added so that TCR occurrence patterns could be studied. The later analysis used no new phenotypic data to find candidate immune exposures, relying instead on TCR beta sequences and their occurrence across donors. In an earlier analysis of about 590 of the donors, high-throughput TCR beta sequencing was used to judge whether each TCR beta V gene segment behaved as functional or pseudogenic. Donor age, sex, ethnicity and CMV serostatus were compiled alongside the repertoire data. Genome-wide SNP genotypes for about three fifths of the 666 donors were used in a later genetic analysis, which treated that subset as a discovery cohort. Every discovery cohort repertoire had been produced on one sequencing platform. HLA typing included class I and class II loci at four-digit resolution. The number of typed donors differed by locus: roughly 620-640 for A, B, C, DRB1 and DQB1; 522 for DQA1; around 580 for DPA1; and around 490 for DPB1. About five DR-DQ haplotypes were treated as single units for association and clustering because of strong linkage in the cohort. Among 398 genotyped donors of the cohort, an average of approximately 240,000 unique TCR beta nucleotide sequences were sequenced per donor, 15% to 20% of them non-productive.

Results the study describes overall, beyond this receptor: Linkage disequilibrium might explain the correlated functional status among segregating V segments, but an unknown experimental factor could not be ruled out. Because HLA typing was missing for some donors at each locus, association tests included only the typed subset. The study gave a list of 150 to 200 TCR beta chains associated with cytomegalovirus. Most TCR sequences were seen in very few donors, while some public TCRs were found in many individuals. Only TCR beta chains were sequenced in this cohort, and the absence of alpha or paired-chain data limited detectable features. For the cohort, immune exposure information was limited to CMV serostatus. A further reported finding was that TCR beta sequences accurately predicted the HLA-A and HLA-B alleles for most subjects in the first cohort. Around 16 rarely observed V segments, including chromosome 9 orphons, were excluded from the earlier analysis of about 600 of the donors because counts were too low. An earlier analysis of some 560 of the donors showed that most TCR beta V segments appeared in productive rearrangements either about 87% or about 30% of the time, which broadly matched IMGT annotations. A cluster of highly shared sequence variants was judged likely to represent a technical artifact of the sequencing pipeline. In a later genetic analysis, a missense DCLRE1C variant was associated with V-gene and J-gene trimming of TCR beta chains, and the association was replicated in an independent cohort. The classifier was reported to diagnose cytomegalovirus status with high specificity and sensitivity in both the original cohort and the validation cohort. Most CMV-associated TCR beta chains appeared to be HLA-restricted in a later analysis, and the HLA associations seemed to be driven largely by CMV exposure. The authors suggested that the approach could potentially be extended to other disease states and immunological phenotypes. Compared with equally common non-associated chains, HLA-associated TCR beta chains in a later analysis were more clonally expanded and had lower generation probabilities. In a later genetic analysis, fewer N-insertions in productive TCRs were reported among donors in an Asian-associated ancestry cluster than the roughly 700-donor mean. A few of the identified cytomegalovirus-associated TCR beta chains were confirmed in vitro to be specific for cytomegalovirus antigens. When HLA alleles, especially DR and DQ, strongly co-occurred, TCR associations were difficult to assign to individual alleles. A later analysis found that TCR association rates varied across HLA loci, with DRB1 alleles showing the most associated TCRs and HLA-C alleles the fewest. At a false discovery rate of 0.05, a later analysis linked some 17,000 TCR beta sequences to specific HLA alleles. Roughly uniform sequencing depth across donors was assumed in presence/absence analyses, although this assumption may not hold. In a later analysis, several top co-occurrence clusters were reported to appear linked to parvovirus B19, influenza, CMV and Epstein-Barr virus. Some IMGT-functional V segments, including TRBV6-2 and TRBV6-3, could not be distinguished by the 87-base-pair reads and were therefore excluded.

The CDR3 covers 15 residues, taking in both the cysteine and the phenylalanine. CDR3 DNA is the only sequence kept; it has 45 bases, read in frame from the first base. Sequences SNHLY (CDR1) and FYNNEI (CDR2) are obtained from the germline V gene. V gives up 7 bases and J gives up 2 bases, and the segment between their germline ends measures 15 bases. This chain is built from TRBV2 and TRBJ1-5, and the D gene may be TRBD1, 6 bases matching. The sequenced material came from PBMCs. The sequence was collected from a male donor in good health and CMV-seronegative. Read as DNA, the sequence is TGTGCCAGCAACCAAGGGGACACGCGCAATCAGCCCCAGCATTTT. Translated, this gives CASNQGDTRNQPQHF. Supplemented by the reference TRBV2 and TRBJ1-5 proteins around the CDR3, the complete variable domain is EPEVTQTPSHQVTQMGQEVILRCVPISNHLYFYWYRQILGQKVEFLVSFYNNEISEKSEIFDDQFSVERPDGSNFTLKIRSTKLEDSAMYFCASNQGDTRNQPQHFGDGTRLSIL.